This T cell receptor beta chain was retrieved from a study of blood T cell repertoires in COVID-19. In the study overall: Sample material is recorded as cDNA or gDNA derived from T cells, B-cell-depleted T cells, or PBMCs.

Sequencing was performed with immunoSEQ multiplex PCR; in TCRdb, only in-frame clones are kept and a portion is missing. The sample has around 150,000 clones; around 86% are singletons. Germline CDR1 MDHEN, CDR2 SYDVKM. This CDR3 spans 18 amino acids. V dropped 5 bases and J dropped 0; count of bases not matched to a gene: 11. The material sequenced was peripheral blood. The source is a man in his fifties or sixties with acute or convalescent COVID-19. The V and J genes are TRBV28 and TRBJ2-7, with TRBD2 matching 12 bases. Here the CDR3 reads CASSPPGLAGSHSYEQYF. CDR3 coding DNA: TGTGCCAGCAGTCCTCCCGGACTAGCGGGAAGCCACTCCTACGAGCAGTACTTC.